This record concerns one TCR beta chain sequence. No antigen is known for it. The germline V gene encodes CDR1 LNHDA and CDR2 SQIVND (reference sequence). The CDR3 is 14 amino acids. The V end lost 5 bases, the J end lost 0 bases, and 8 bases lay between the germline ends. The record originates from a study of T cell responses to AZD1222 COVID-19 vaccine. Overall study results and limits: With two AZD1222 doses given, Spike-specific TCR breadth and depth both rose.

TCRdb's table, derived via immunoSEQ multiplex PCR, lists solely in-frame clones and lacks some. The sample consists of under 170,000 clones, over 75% of them appearing once. Material: peripheral blood, obtained 28 days after the second AZD1222 dose. The receptor comes from an adult who received the AZD1222 COVID-19 vaccine. The chain recombines TRBV19 with TRBJ2-1, with D unclear. The CDR3, as DNA: TGTGCCAGTAGTCCCGGCGGCTCCTACAATGAGCAGTTCTTC. This translates into CASSPGGSYNEQFF.